These 21 T cell receptor beta chains were sequenced from one sample in a study of CXCR3-negative and CXCR3-positive naive CD8 T cells. With UMI labels, 5' RACE was used to prepare the TRB cDNA libraries. TCRdb re-called the 5' RACE reads and catalogs CDR3 proteins one per entry, DNA excluded. The sample data list over 70,000 distinct CDR3 sequences. The sample consisted of naive CXCR3- CD8+ T cells from blood. Noted subset: CD45RO-CCR7+CD27+CD95- naive CD8+ T cells lacking CXCR3 (TNR3-). These receptors were taken from a human donor in good health. Some clones in this sample may be carry-over from other donors' samples.

V is TRBV7-6 and J is TRBJ1-5. The germline CDR1 and CDR2 sequences are SGHVS and FNYEAQ. There are 15 residues in the CDR3. The CDR3 region is CASSLNDANNQPQHF.

V gene TRBV6-5 combines with J gene TRBJ1-1; TCRdb picks TRBD1, but there is no DNA to check that call. Germline CDR1 and CDR2: MNHEY and SVGAGI. The CDR3 loop spans 15 amino acids. The CDR3 region is CASSVGGMKVTEAFF.

The chain is built from TRBV19 and TRBJ2-7. The CDR3 consists of 15 residues. The germline CDR1 and CDR2 sequences are LNHDA and SQIVND (reference sequence). Here the CDR3 reads CASSMVGGVSYEQYF.

V usage is TRBV11-2 and J usage is TRBJ2-1; TCRdb returns TRBD2, unconfirmable since there is no DNA. Germline CDR1 reads SGHAT; CDR2 reads FQNNGV. This CDR3 comprises 19 residues. CDR3 in amino acids: CASSRAGPMGFSSYNEQFF. The entire variable domain, with the rest obtained from reference TRBV11-2 and TRBJ2-1, is as follows: EAGVAQSPRYKIIEKRQSVAFWCNPISGHATLYWYQQILGQGPKLLIQFQNNGVVDDSQLPKDRFSAERLKGVDSTLKIQPAKLEDSAVYLCASSRAGPMGFSSYNEQFFGPGTRLTVL.

The V gene is TRBV6-6, the J gene TRBJ2-7. This CDR3 has 14 amino acids. Germline-derived CDR1 and CDR2 are MNHNY and SVGAGI (reference sequence). The CDR3 protein is CASSPMDSSYEQYF.

The V and J genes are TRBV6-5 and TRBJ2-2; no DNA is available, so the TRBD2 call from TCRdb remains unchecked. Germline V CDR1 and CDR2: MNHEY, SVGAGI. CDR3 size: 17 residues. The CDR3 loop is CASIFFPPSGDTGELFF.

The V and J genes are TRBV28 and TRBJ2-7; the TRBD2 assignment by TCRdb is unverifiable without DNA. This CDR3 comprises 15 residues. Per the germline V gene, CDR1 is MDHEN and CDR2 is SYDVKM. The CDR3 sequence: CASSLWGGVAVEQYF.

This rearrangement joins TRBV12-3 or TRBV12-4 to TRBJ2-3; the D call of TRBD1 rests on TCRdb alone, since no DNA is present to check it. This CDR3 has 19 residues. The CDR3 loop is CASSYNRASRKASTDTQYF.

V is TRBV27 and J is TRBJ2-1; as DNA is missing, the TRBD2 call by TCRdb cannot be tested. In germline, CDR1 is MNHEY, CDR2 SMNVEV (reference sequence). The CDR3 covers 15 residues. CDR3: CASSLFLAGYNEQFF.

The chain links TRBV7-9 to TRBJ2-7; the TCRdb call, TRBD1, lacks DNA for checking. Looked up from germline, CDR1 is SEHNR and CDR2 is FQNEAQ (reference sequence). CDR3 size: 15 residues. This chain's CDR3 is CASTPTGGGRYEQYF. The full variable domain, with the rest looked up from reference TRBV7-9 and TRBJ2-7, is DTGVSQNPRHKITKRGQNVTFRCDPISEHNRLYWYRQTLGQGPEFLTYFQNEAQLEKSRLLSDRFSAERPKGSFSTLEIQRTEQGDSAMYLCASTPTGGGRYEQYFGPGTRLTVT.

The chain combines TRBV12-3 or TRBV12-4 with TRBJ2-2. The CDR3 is made up of 11 amino acids. CDR3 sequence: CASSFPGELFF.

This chain joins TRBV14 and TRBJ2-1; TCRdb lists TRBD2, though no DNA is available to test this call. Germline lookup yields CDR1 SGHDN and CDR2 FVKESK. This CDR3 contains 16 residues. The CDR3 sequence: CASSQGLAGAYDEQFF.

The chain joins TRBV5-1 to TRBJ2-1; no DNA is available, so the TRBD2 call from TCRdb remains unchecked. CDR3 length: 15 amino acids. CDR1 is SGHRS and CDR2 is YFSETQ in the germline V gene. The CDR3 protein is CASSSGLANYNEQFF.

The chain carries TRBV5-1 and TRBJ2-1; TCRdb reports TRBD2, a call that lacks DNA to check it against. There are 17 residues in the CDR3. Germline loops: CDR1 SGHRS, CDR2 YFSETQ. The CDR3: CASSSGLGGTVHNEQFF.

The V call is TRBV5-1, the J call TRBJ2-2; the TRBD2 assignment by TCRdb is unverifiable without DNA. Germline V CDR1 and CDR2: SGHRS, YFSETQ. The CDR3 covers 15 residues. The CDR3 loop is CASSPTRGGTGELFF.

The chain uses TRBV28 and TRBJ2-5; the TRBD1 assignment by TCRdb is unverifiable without DNA. Germline lookup yields CDR1 MDHEN and CDR2 SYDVKM. The CDR3 totals 17 residues. The CDR3 region is CASSLSTGTGGGETQYF.

The chain has TRBV29-1 and TRBJ1-2; the D gene TCRdb calls, TRBD1, cannot be checked with no DNA. The germline gives CDR1 SQVTM, CDR2 ANQGSEA. This CDR3 comprises 14 residues. The CDR3 loop is CSVTETGVRYGYTF.

The J gene is TRBJ2-2, the V gene TRBV6-2 or TRBV6-3. CDR1 MNHEY and CDR2 SVGEGT come from the germline V gene. The length of the CDR3 is 14 residues. The CDR3 sequence: CASSYVEVLGELFF.

The chain joins TRBV10-1 to TRBJ2-3; lacking DNA, the TRBD1 call made by TCRdb goes unchecked. Per germline, CDR1 WNHNN and CDR2 SYGVQD (reference sequence). The CDR3 is 16 residues long. CDR3 in amino acids: CASSDLMDRDTDTQYF.

The rearrangement links TRBV5-1 to TRBJ2-7. Looked up from germline, CDR1 is SGHRS and CDR2 is YFSETQ. This CDR3 spans 14 amino acids. The CDR3 protein is CASSLAGIKVEQYF. Based on the CDR3 plus reference TRBV5-1 and TRBJ2-7, the full variable domain is KAGVTQTPRYLIKTRGQQVTLSCSPISGHRSVSWYQQTPGQGLQFLFEYFSETQRNKGNFPGRFSGRQFSNSRSEMNVSTLELGDSALYLCASSLAGIKVEQYFGPGTRLTVT.

The rearrangement links TRBV7-2 to TRBJ2-5; the D gene TCRdb calls, TRBD1, cannot be checked with no DNA. The germline gives CDR1 SGHTA, CDR2 FQGNSA. CDR3 length equals 16 residues. The CDR3 is CASSKGPQEYQETQYF.